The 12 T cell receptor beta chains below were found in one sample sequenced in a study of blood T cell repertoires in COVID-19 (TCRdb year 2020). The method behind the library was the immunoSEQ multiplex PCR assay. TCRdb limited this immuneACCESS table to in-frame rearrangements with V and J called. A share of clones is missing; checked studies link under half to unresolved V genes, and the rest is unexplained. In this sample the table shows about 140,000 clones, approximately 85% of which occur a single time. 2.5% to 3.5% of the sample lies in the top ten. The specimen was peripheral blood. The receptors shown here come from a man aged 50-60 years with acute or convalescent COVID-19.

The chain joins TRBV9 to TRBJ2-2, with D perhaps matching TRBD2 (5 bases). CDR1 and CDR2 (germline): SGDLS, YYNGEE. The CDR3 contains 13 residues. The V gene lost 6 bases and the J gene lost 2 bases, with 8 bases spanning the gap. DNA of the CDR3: TGTGCCAGCACCCCTAGCAACACCGGGGAGCTGTTTTTT. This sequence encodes CASTPSNTGELFF.

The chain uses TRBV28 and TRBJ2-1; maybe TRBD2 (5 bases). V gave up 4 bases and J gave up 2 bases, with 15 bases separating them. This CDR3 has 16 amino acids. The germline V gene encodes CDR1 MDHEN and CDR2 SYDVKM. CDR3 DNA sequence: TGTGCCAGCAGTTCCACCGCCGCTAGCCCCTACAATGAGCAGTTCTTC. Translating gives CASSSTAASPYNEQFF.

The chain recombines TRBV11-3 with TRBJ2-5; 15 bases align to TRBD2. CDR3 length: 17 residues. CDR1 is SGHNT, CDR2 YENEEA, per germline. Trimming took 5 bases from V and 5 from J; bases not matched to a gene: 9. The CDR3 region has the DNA TGTGCCAGCAGCCCACCGGGACTAGCGGGAGGAAGGGAGACCCAGTACTTC. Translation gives CASSPPGLAGGRETQYF.

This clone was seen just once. The CDR3 is CATSREIRYSNQPQHF. CDR3 nucleotides: TGTGCCACCAGCAGAGAAATTCGTTATAGCAATCAGCCCCAGCATTTT. This chain links TRBV15 with TRBJ1-5; D is unclear. The CDR3 extends over 16 amino acids. The V gene's germline CDR1 is LNHNV and CDR2 YYDKDF (reference sequence). V lost 0 bases and J 0 bases, leaving 9 bases between the germline ends.

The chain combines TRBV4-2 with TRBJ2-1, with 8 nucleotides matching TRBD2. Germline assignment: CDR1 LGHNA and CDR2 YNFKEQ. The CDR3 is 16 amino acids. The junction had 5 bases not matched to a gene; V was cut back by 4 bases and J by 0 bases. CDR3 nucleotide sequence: TGTGCCAGCAGCCCTCCGGCGGGGGGCTCCTACAATGAGCAGTTCTTC. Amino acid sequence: CASSPPAGGSYNEQFF.

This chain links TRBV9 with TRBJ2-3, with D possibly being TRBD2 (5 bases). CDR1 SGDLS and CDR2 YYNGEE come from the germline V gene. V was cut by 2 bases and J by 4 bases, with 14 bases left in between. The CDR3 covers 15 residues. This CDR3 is CASSVYEGSADTQYF. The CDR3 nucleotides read TGTGCCAGCAGCGTTTATGAGGGTTCGGCAGATACGCAGTATTTT.

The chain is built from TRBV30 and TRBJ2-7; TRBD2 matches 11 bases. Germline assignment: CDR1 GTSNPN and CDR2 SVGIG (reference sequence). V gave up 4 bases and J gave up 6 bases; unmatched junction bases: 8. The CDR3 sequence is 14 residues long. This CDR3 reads CAWKLAGAGREQYF. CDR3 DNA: TGTGCCTGGAAACTAGCGGGAGCGGGTCGCGAGCAGTACTTC.

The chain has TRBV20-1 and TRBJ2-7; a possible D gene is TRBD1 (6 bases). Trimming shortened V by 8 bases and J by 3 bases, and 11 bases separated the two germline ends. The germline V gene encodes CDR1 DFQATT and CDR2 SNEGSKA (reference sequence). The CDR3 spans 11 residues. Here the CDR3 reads CSYRVDYEQYF. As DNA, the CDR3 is TGCAGTTACAGGGTGGACTACGAGCAGTACTTC.

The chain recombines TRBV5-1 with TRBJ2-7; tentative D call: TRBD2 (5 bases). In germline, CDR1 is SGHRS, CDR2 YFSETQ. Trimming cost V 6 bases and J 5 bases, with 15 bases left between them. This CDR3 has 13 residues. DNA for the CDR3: TGCGCCAGCACACGGGCCACGCGGGACGAGCAGTACTTC. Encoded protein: CASTRATRDEQYF.

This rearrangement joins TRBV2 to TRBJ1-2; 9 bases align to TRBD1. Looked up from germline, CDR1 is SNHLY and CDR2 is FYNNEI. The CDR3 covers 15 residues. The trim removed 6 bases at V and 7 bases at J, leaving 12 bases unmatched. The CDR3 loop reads CASSATGTGFSGYTF. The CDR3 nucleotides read TGTGCCAGCAGCGCCACCGGGACAGGGTTTTCTGGCTACACCTTC.

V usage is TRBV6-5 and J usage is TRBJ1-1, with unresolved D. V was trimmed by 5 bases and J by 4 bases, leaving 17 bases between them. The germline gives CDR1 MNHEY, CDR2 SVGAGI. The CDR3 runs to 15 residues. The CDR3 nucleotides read TGTGCCAGCAGTCCCCCCGGCGGGGTAGGCACTGAAGCTTTCTTT. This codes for CASSPPGGVGTEAFF.

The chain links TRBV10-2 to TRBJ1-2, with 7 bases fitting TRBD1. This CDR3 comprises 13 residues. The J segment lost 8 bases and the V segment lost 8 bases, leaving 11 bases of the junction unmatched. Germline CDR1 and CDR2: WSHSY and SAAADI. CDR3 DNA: TGCGCCAGCTATGTTCAGGGGGACGGGGGCTACACCTTC. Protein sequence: CASYVQGDGGYTF.